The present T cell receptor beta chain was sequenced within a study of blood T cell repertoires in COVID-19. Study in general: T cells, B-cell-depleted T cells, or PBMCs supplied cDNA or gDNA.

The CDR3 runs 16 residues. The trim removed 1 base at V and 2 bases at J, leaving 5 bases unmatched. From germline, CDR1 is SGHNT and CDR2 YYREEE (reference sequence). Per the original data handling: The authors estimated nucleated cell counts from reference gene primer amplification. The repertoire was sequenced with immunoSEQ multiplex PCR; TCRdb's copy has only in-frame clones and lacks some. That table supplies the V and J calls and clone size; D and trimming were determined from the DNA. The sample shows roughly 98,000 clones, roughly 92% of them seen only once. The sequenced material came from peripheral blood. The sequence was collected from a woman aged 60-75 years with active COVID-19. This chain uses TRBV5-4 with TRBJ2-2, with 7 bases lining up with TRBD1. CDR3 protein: CASSLQQGINTGELFF. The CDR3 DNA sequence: TGTGCCAGCAGCTTGCAACAGGGGATAAACACCGGGGAGCTGTTTTTT.